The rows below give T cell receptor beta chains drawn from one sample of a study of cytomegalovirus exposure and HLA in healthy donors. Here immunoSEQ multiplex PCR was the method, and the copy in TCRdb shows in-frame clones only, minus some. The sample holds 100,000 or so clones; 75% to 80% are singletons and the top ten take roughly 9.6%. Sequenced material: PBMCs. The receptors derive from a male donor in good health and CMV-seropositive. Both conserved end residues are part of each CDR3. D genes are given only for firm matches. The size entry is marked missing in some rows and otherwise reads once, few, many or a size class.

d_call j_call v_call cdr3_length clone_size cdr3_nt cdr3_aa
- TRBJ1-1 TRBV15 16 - TGTGCCACCAGCACCTCGACAGGAACAATGAACACTGAAGCTTTCTTT CATSTSTGTMNTEAFF
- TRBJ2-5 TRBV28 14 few TGTGCCAGCAGTTTAAGGAGAGATCAAGAGACCCAGTACTTC CASSLRRDQETQYF
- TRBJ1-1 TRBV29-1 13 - TGCAGCGTCTTACCCGGGAGAAACACTGAAGCTTTCTTT CSVLPGRNTEAFF
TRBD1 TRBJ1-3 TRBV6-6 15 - TGTGCCAGCAGTTTGGACAGGACCCCTGGAAACACCATATATTTT CASSLDRTPGNTIYF
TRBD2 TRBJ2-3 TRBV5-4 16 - TGTGCCAGCAGCTGGGGAGTTAGCGGGAGAACAGATACGCAGTATTTT CASSWGVSGRTDTQYF
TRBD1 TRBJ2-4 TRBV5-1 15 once TGCGCCAGCAGCTTGGGGGGGACAGGGTCAAACATTCAGTACTTC CASSLGGTGSNIQYF
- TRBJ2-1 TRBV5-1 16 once TGCGCCAGCAGCTTAATCGTCAGGGATGGGGTCGGTGAGCAGTTCTTC CASSLIVRDGVGEQFF
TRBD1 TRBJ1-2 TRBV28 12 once TGTGCCAGCAGACAGGGGGACTATGGCTACACCTTC CASRQGDYGYTF
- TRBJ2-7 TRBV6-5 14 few TGTGCCAGCAGCTACCCGGGTCTCACCTACGAGCAGTACTTC CASSYPGLTYEQYF
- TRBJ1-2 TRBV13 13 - TGTGCCAGCAGCTTAGTCGGGACTGGTGGCTACACCTTC CASSLVGTGGYTF
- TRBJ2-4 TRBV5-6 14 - TGTGCCAGCAGCGCCTCAGGTGGGGGGGCAAGTCAGTACTTC CASSASGGGASQYF
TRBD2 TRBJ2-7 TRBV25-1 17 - TGTGCCAGCAGTGAGTCCCGGACTAGCGGGGGAAGAAGCGAGCAGTACTTC CASSESRTSGGRSEQYF
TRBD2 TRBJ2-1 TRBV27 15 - TGTGCCAGCACCTTTCTAGCGGGGAGTCTCAATGAGCAGTTCTTC CASTFLAGSLNEQFF
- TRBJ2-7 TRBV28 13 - TGTGCCAGCAGTTTATGGGGCAAATACGAGCAGTACTTC CASSLWGKYEQYF
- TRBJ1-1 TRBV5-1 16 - TGCGCCAGCAGCTTGGCGGGAGGGATAACGAACACTGAAGCTTTCTTT CASSLAGGITNTEAFF
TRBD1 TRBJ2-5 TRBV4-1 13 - TGCGCCAGCAGCCGACAGGGGGCCGAGACCCAGTACTTC CASSRQGAETQYF
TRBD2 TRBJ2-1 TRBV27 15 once TGTGCCAGCAGTCCGACTAGCGGGACCTACAATGAGCAGTTCTTC CASSPTSGTYNEQFF
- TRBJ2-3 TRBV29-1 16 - TGCAGCGTTGAAGAGGGGGGAAGAGGGAACACAGATACGCAGTATTTT CSVEEGGRGNTDTQYF
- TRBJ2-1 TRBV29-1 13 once TGCAGCGTTGAAGACCAGGGCGGGATAGGGCAGTTCTTC CSVEDQGGIGQFF
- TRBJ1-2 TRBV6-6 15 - TGTGCCAGCAACCTCAGGGTATCAGCTAACTATGGCTACACCTTC CASNLRVSANYGYTF
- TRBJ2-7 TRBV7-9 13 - TGTGCCAGCAGCCCCAATTTTGCCTACGAGCAGTACTTC CASSPNFAYEQYF
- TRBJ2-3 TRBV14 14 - TGTGCCAGCAGCCCTCTACAGGGCCCAGATACGCAGTATTTT CASSPLQGPDTQYF
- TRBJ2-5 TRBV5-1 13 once TGCGCCAGCAGCGGCCGGAGGGCGATAGAGCAGTACTTC CASSGRRAIEQYF
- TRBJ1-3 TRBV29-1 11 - TGCAGCGTGGCAGCTGGAAACACCATATATTTT CSVAAGNTIYF
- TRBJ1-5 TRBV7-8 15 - TGTGCCAGCAGCTCCGAGAGGCGGGACAATCAGCCCCAGCATTTT CASSSERRDNQPQHF
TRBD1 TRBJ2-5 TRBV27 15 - TGTGCCAGCAGTTTATTGGGGGGACAGGGGGAGACCCAGTACTTC CASSLLGGQGETQYF
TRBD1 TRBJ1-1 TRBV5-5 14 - TGTGCCAGCAGCATGACAGGGGCTGGCACTGAAGCTTTCTTT CASSMTGAGTEAFF
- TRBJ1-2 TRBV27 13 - TGTGCCAGCAGTTTAAGTGCGAACTATGGCTACACCTTC CASSLSANYGYTF
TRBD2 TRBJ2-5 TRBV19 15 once TGTGCCAGTAGCGGGGTAGCGGGAGTCCAAGAGACCCAGTACTTC CASSGVAGVQETQYF
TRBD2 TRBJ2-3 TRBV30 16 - TGTGCCTGGAGTATAGAGCGGGAGGGCTCTCGGGATACGCAGTATTTT CAWSIEREGSRDTQYF
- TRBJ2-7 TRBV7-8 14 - TGTGCCAGCAGCCCCGACCCCTCGAGGAGCGAGCAGTACTTC CASSPDPSRSEQYF
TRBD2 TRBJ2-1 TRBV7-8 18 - TGTGCCAGCAGCTTGAGGACTAGCGGAACCAGCTCCTACAATGAGCAGTTCTTC CASSLRTSGTSSYNEQFF
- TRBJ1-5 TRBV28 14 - TGTGCCAGCATCCCGAACATCCAGAATCAGCCCCAGCATTTT CASIPNIQNQPQHF
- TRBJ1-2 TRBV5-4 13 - TGTGCCAGCAGCTCGAGGGCCGTGGCAGGCTACACCTTC CASSSRAVAGYTF
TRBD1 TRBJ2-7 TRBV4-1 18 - TGCGCCAGCAGCCAAGAGCCCCCCGGACAGGCCCCCCTCTACGAGCAGTACTTC CASSQEPPGQAPLYEQYF
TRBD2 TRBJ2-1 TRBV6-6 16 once TGTGCCAGCAGTTACCGGCGGGAGGGCGCCTACAATGAGCAGTTCTTC CASSYRREGAYNEQFF
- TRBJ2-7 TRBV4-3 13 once TGCGCCAGCAGCCAAGATCGAGACAGCAAGCAGTACTTC CASSQDRDSKQYF
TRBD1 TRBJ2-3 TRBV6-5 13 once TGTGCCAGCACCACCCAGGGGGCAGATACGCAGTATTTT CASTTQGADTQYF
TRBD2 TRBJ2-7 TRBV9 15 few TGTGCCAGCAGCGTAGGTCCCAGCGGGGGCTACGAGCAGTACTTC CASSVGPSGGYEQYF
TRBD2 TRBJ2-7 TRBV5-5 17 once TGTGCCAGCAGCTGGGGACTAGCGGGAGGGCCGGGGTACGAGCAGTACTTC CASSWGLAGGPGYEQYF
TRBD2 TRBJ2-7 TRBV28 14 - TGTGCCAGCTCTAGCGGGTTAACGACCTACGAGCAGTACTTC CASSSGLTTYEQYF
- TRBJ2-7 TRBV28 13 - TGTGCCAGCAGCCTCAGGGTCACTTACGAGCAGTACTTC CASSLRVTYEQYF